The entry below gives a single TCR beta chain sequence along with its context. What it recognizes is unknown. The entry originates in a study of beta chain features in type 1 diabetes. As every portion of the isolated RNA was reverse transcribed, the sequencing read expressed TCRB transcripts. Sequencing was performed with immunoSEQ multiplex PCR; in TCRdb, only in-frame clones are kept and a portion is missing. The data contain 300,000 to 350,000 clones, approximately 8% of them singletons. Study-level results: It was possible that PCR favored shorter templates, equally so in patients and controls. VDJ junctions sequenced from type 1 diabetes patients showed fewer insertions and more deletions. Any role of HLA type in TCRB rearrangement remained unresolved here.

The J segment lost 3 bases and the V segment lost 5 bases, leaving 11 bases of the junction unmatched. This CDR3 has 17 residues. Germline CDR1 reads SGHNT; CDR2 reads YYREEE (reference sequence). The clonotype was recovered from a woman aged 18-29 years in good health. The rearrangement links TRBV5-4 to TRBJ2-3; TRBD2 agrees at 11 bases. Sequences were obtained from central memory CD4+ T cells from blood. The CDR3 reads CASRLGALAGGTDTQYF. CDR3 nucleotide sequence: TGTGCCAGCAGACTTGGGGCCCTAGCGGGAGGAACAGATACGCAGTATTTT.